This T cell receptor (beta chain) was obtained from a study of CD8+ T cells in alopecia areata. Indicated treatment: oral pan-JAK inhibitor, 5-10 mg twice daily. V dropped 8 bases and J dropped 3; count of bases not matched to a gene: 9. Germline V lookup: CDR1 ENHRY, CDR2 SYGVKD. This CDR3 has 14 residues. RNA was extracted and reverse transcribed into cDNA as the sequencing template. The protocol was immunoSEQ multiplex PCR, while the TCRdb copy is restricted to in-frame clones and leaves out a portion. Seen here are around 86,000 clones, around 70% observed once, and the top ten hold roughly 17%. The chain employs TRBV10-3 and TRBJ2-5, with 7 bases matching TRBD1. This receptor was obtained from a human donor with alopecia areata. The sequencing here drew on CD8+ T cells sorted from blood, taken at week 44, from a patient treated with tofacitinib. DNA for the CDR3: TGTGCCATCGGAAAGGGGGACAGAGAAGAGACCCAGTACTTC. This gives the protein CAIGKGDREETQYF.